This T cell receptor beta chain was retrieved from a study of Ad26.COV2.S vaccination and SARS-CoV-2 variants. Study-wide results and limits: Reportedly, after vaccination the spike-specific CD8+ and CD4+ T cell responses displayed substantial breadth.

TCRdb's copy holds only in-frame clones and misses some; the assay was immunoSEQ multiplex PCR. Of about 480,000 clones in the sample, approximately 90% were seen once. This clone was picked up a small number of times. Its antigen is unknown. V was clipped by 7 bases and J by 0 bases, with 7 bases between them. The CDR3 covers 13 residues. The treatment was: some 20 received Ad26.COV2.S at low or high dose, single or two shots; 5 received placebo; per-sample allocation not given. Sampling was done on day 63 after the first vaccine or placebo injection. The sample came from a Boston adult aged 18-55 years. What was given as vaccine was an Ad26 vector encoding Wuhan-strain SARS-CoV-2 spike.

The material was peripheral blood, obtained in a trial of Ad26.COV2.S vaccine versus placebo. The sequence was collected from a person aged 18-60 years who received the Ad26.COV2.S COVID-19 vaccine or a placebo. The rearrangement links TRBV12-3 or TRBV12-4 to TRBJ1-3; D not certain. Here the CDR3 reads CASTMSSGNTIYF. CDR3 DNA sequence: TGTGCCAGCACGATGAGCTCTGGAAACACCATATATTTT.